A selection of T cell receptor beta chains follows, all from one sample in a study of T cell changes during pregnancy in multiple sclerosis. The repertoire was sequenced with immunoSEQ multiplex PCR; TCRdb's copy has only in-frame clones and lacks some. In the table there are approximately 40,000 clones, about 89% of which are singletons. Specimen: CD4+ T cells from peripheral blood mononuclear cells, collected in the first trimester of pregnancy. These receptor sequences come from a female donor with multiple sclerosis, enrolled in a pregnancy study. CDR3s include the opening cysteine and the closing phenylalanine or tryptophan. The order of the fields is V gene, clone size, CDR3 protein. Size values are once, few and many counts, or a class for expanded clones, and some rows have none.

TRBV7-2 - CASSLVRGNNEQFF
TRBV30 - CAWGLAGEQYF
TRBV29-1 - CSAHPGSGANVLTF
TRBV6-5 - CASSRFLGGGYGYTF
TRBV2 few CASSELTETEAFF
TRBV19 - CASSITGGTQETQYF
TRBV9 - CASSVAIQRVYNEQFF
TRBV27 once CASSFKGETQYF
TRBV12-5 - CASGLVVGGGYSNQPQHF
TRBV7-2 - CASSLVLAGGETQYF
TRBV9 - CASSVESGGLAASTDTQYF
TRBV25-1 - CASTEAGGSQETQYF
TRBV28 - CASSHGMLGGNQPQHF
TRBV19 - CASRDRGTSYEQYF
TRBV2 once CASNDQVLSGANVLTF
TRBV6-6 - CASRSFYSARDSPLHF
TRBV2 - CASSENGNLDTQYF
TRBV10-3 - CAIRMGLAVDNEQFF
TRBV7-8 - CASSLGVGGQETQYF
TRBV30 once CAWSPLDTNQPQHF
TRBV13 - CASSLRDRRFSNYGYTF
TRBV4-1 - CASGVAGDNEQFF
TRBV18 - CASSPPRFSSYNEQFF
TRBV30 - CAWCGSAIDTQYF
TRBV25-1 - CASSEYLEDTQYF
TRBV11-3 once CASSWGQGASTEQYF
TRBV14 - CASSQAGGIQYF
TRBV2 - CASIRDDYNEQFF
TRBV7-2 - CASSLGQGGYGYTF
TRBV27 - CASSLRLAGGFTDTQYF
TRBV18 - CASSPEQVVPDTQYF
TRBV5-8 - CASSFETSGSTDTQYF
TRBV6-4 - CASSLSGGSTDTQYF
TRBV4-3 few CASSQDAPSGFNTGELFF
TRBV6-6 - CASNRDIHSPLHF
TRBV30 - CAWGAGGDMNIQYF
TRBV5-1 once CASSENSSGNTIYF
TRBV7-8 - CASSKLDTEAFF
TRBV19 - CASSTWDRGETQYF
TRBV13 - CASSPPQGFMTGELFF
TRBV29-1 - CSVRGANNEQFF
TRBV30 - CAWSPLGLAVTYEQYF
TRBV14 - CASSQHSGNGELFF
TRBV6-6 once CASRLSGSSYNEQFF
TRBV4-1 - CASSQVGTSFDEQFF